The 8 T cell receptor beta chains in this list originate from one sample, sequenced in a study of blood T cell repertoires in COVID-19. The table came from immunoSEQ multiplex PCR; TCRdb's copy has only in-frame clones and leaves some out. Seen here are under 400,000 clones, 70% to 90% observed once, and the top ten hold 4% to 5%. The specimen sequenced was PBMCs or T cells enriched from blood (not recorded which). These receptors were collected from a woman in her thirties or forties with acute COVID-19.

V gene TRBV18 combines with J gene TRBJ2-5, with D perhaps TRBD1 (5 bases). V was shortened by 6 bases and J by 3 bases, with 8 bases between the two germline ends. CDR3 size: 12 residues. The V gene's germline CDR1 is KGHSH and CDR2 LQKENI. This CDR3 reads CASSREKETQYF. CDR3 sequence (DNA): TGTGCCAGCTCCAGGGAAAAAGAGACCCAGTACTTC. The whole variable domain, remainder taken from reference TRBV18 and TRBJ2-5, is NAGVMQNPRHLVRRRGQEARLRCSPMKGHSHVYWYRQLPEEGLKFMVYLQKENIIDESGMPKERFSAEFPKEGPSILRIQQVVRGDSAAYFCASSREKETQYFGPGTRLLVL.

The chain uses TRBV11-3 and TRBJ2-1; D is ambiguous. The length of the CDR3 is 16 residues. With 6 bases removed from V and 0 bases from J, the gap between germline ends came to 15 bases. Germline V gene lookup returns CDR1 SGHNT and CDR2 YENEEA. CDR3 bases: TGTGCCAGCAGTCTAAGTGGTGCAAGCTCCTACAATGAGCAGTTCTTC. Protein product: CASSLSGASSYNEQFF.

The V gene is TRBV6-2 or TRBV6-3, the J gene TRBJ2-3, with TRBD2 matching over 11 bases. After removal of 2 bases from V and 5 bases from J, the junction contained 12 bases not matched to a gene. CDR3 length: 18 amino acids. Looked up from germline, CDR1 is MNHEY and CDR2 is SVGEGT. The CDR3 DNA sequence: TGTGCCAGCAGTTACCCAAAGACTAGCGGGATACCGGGAGATACGCAGTATTTT. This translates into CASSYPKTSGIPGDTQYF.

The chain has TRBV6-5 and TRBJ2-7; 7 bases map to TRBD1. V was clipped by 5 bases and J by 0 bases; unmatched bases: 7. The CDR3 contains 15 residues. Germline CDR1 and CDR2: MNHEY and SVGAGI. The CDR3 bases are TGTGCCAGCAGTATCGAGACAGGGACCTCCTACGAGCAGTACTTC. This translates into CASSIETGTSYEQYF.

The CDR3 protein is CASSIGGRTGGEQYF. The CDR3 DNA reads TGTGCCAGTAGTATAGGAGGTAGGACAGGAGGCGAGCAGTACTTC. The rearrangement links TRBV19 to TRBJ2-7, with 7 bases identical to TRBD1. J lost 6 bases, V lost 1 base, and 9 bases had no gene match. The germline V gene has CDR1 LNHDA and CDR2 SQIVND (reference sequence). CDR3 size: 15 residues.

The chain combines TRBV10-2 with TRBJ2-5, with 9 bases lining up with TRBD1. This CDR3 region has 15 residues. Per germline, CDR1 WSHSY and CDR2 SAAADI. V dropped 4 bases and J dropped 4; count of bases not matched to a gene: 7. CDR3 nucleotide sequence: TGCGCCAGCAGTGTAGGGACAGGGCACTTAGAGACCCAGTACTTC. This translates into CASSVGTGHLETQYF.

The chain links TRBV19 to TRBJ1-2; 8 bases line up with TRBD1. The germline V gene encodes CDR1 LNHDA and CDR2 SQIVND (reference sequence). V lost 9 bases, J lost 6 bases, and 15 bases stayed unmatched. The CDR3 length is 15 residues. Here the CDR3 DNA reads TGTGCCAGCCGATACTCCGGACAGGGAAGGGATGGCTACACCTTC. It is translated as CASRYSGQGRDGYTF.

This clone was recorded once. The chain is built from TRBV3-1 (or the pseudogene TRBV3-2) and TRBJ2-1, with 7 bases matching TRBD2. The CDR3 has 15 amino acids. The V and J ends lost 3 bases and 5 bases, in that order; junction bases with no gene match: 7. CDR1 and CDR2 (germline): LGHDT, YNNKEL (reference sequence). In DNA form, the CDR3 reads TGTGCCAGCAGCCAGAGAGCGGGGCCACACAATGAGCAGTTCTTC. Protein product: CASSQRAGPHNEQFF.